This TCR beta chain derives from a study of OX40 agonist ivuxolimab in advanced cancers. Libraries were prepared by immunoSEQ multiplex PCR; TCRdb keeps only in-frame clonotypes and omits some of them. The sample includes about 50,000 clones, roughly 88% of them seen just once. Germline V CDR1 and CDR2: KGHSH, LQKENI. CDR3 length: 14 residues. V shed 2 bases and J shed 4 bases, with 11 bases lying between them. The sequence came from an adult with an advanced solid tumor such as melanoma, head and neck, liver or kidney cancer. The J gene is TRBJ1-2, the V gene TRBV18, with D perhaps matching TRBD1 (6 bases). The sample here was CD4+ or CD8+ T cells sorted from blood, taken in a trial of the OX40 agonist ivuxolimab. DNA for the CDR3: TGTGCCAGCTCACCAAACAGGGAAGTCTATGGCTACACCTTC. Protein product: CASSPNREVYGYTF.